This section outlines one T cell receptor beta chain sequence together with its context. No antigen is known for it. This sample was taken from a study of long-term antiretroviral therapy in people with HIV. General study findings and limits: Drawn between about 2004 and 2017, the blood was possibly obtained under older ART regimens.

Per germline, CDR1 KGHSY and CDR2 FQNENV. There are 13 residues in the CDR3. Trimming cost V 2 bases and J 9 bases, with 11 bases left between them. Survey-level resolution applied to immunoSEQ assay v3.0. Method: immunoSEQ multiplex PCR; TCRdb's copy keeps in-frame clones and lacks some. The profile shows roughly 28,000 clones, over 85% of them singletons. The source is a woman aged 18-30 years with HIV. The specimen comprised unsorted PBMCs, sampled 1.8 years after starting antiretroviral therapy. The chain couples TRBV16 to TRBJ1-5, with D unclear. CDR3 protein: CASSQPAGGPQHF. The CDR3 nucleotides read TGTGCCAGCAGCCAACCGGCCGGTGGGCCCCAGCATTTT.